Listed below are T cell receptor beta chains from one sample, sequenced in a study of beta chain features in type 1 diabetes. Clones were sequenced by immunoSEQ multiplex PCR, and TCRdb holds only the in-frame ones, with some missing. Among hundreds of thousands of clones, about an eighth were seen once, and the ten largest hold approximately 0.039%. Specimen: naive CD4+ T cells from blood. All receptors derive from a man between 18 and 35 years old with type 1 diabetes. The conserved cysteine and the conserved F or W are not part of the CDR3 here. The D gene is left open where the match is weak. The size of a clone is reported for some rows only, either as once, few or many, or as a class for expanded clones.

v_call,d_call,j_call,clone_size,cdr3_aa
TRBV23-1,TRBD1,TRBJ2-7,few,ASRDRGVGIKEQY
TRBV5-1,TRBD2,TRBJ2-1,-,ASTTRLAGNNEQF
TRBV7-9,-,TRBJ2-7,few,ASSLVDKSSYEQY
TRBV7-9,TRBD1,TRBJ1-1,-,ASSPPGTGSTEAF
TRBV15,-,TRBJ2-7,-,ATSRDPPGGSYEQY
TRBV19,-,TRBJ1-2,-,ASSIYGDNYGYT
TRBV29-1,-,TRBJ1-2,-,SVGKQARGYGYT
TRBV11-2,-,TRBJ1-1,-,ASSFQPANTEAF
TRBV21-1,-,TRBJ1-6,few,ASRGRGVNSPLH
TRBV7-2,-,TRBJ1-1,-,ASSLGEALNTEAF
TRBV30,TRBD1,TRBJ2-7,-,AWSPGGVGHEQY
TRBV7-6,-,TRBJ1-6,-,ASSLDSGTVNSPLH
TRBV10-3,-,TRBJ2-3,few,AISPVTDTQY
TRBV4-1,TRBD1,TRBJ1-1,-,ASSQGWDRGYEAF
TRBV30,-,TRBJ2-1,-,AWSVRGAYNEQF
TRBV6-6,-,TRBJ2-2,few,ASSYSRDTGELF
TRBV14,TRBD2,TRBJ2-1,-,ASSLAGGRDEQF
TRBV19,TRBD2,TRBJ2-7,-,ASSIDRGSAYEQY
TRBV2,-,TRBJ2-5,few,ASSEGGETQY
TRBV7-2,TRBD2,TRBJ2-1,few,ASSDLAEYNEQF
TRBV19,-,TRBJ2-6,-,ASSIQGGSGANVLT
TRBV12-5,-,TRBJ2-3,-,ASGLTGLGTDTQY
TRBV6-6,-,TRBJ1-2,-,ASSYSTDIYGYT
TRBV7-2,TRBD1,TRBJ2-5,-,ASSSRTGEETQY
TRBV18,-,TRBJ2-7,few,ASSPPGAEEQY
TRBV30,-,TRBJ2-1,few,AWSAGFEQF
TRBV7-2,TRBD2,TRBJ2-7,few,ASSLQTSGALRGQY
TRBV6-6,-,TRBJ1-5,-,ASSYSDQPQH
TRBV29-1,-,TRBJ1-2,-,SVRVGTYGYT
TRBV30,TRBD1,TRBJ1-1,-,AGRQGLNTEAF
TRBV5-1,-,TRBJ2-2,-,ASTSGLNTGELF
TRBV7-2,-,-,few,ASSFTSSYEQY
TRBV4-2,-,TRBJ2-5,-,ASSQGQAQRTQY
TRBV10-1,TRBD1,TRBJ2-1,few,ASSENRGNEQF
TRBV30,TRBD1,TRBJ2-3,few,AWSLWDRAWGPDTQY
TRBV7-2,-,TRBJ2-1,-,ASSLQVYEQF
TRBV5-1,-,TRBJ2-7,-,ASSLGSGYEQY
TRBV9,-,TRBJ2-2,-,ASSVWEDDTGELF
TRBV30,TRBD2,TRBJ2-3,few,AGSTQAGRSTDTQY
TRBV7-3,TRBD2,TRBJ2-5,few,ASSPGGARQETQY
TRBV18,-,TRBJ2-7,-,ASSHSGTDTYEQY
TRBV7-9,-,TRBJ1-5,few,ASSGGADNQPQH
TRBV6-5,-,TRBJ2-3,few,ASSYSMNTDTQY
TRBV29-1,-,TRBJ1-5,few,SVARGEGQPQH
TRBV7-2,TRBD1,TRBJ2-3,few,ASSARQGTSTDTQY
TRBV9,-,TRBJ1-3,few,ASSVDPGGRSGNTIY
TRBV5-1,-,TRBJ2-5,few,ASSLVSAGDRQETQY
TRBV6-5,TRBD1,TRBJ1-1,few,ASSFLGQGSGTEAF
TRBV2,-,TRBJ2-1,few,ASSEERINEQF
TRBV7-2,TRBD2,TRBJ2-1,few,ASSRTSGSPSNEQF
TRBV29-1,TRBD1,TRBJ2-2,-,SVRQGESGGELF
TRBV19,-,TRBJ2-3,few,ASSILIGDTQY
TRBV29-1,TRBD2,TRBJ2-1,-,SVGGLAGNEQF